This T cell receptor beta chain was captured by sequencing in a study of CD8+CD57+ T cells in acquired aplastic anemia. Study information: Sorted CD4+ and CD8+ cell DNA averaged around 3 ug.

Study-wide points: Both patients and controls carried the same twenty-nine CD8+ CDR3 sequences. With respect to CD8+ Simpson's diversity, patients and controls did not differ significantly.

Genomic DNA templated the TCR beta VDJ and CDR3 profiling. TCRdb used MiXCR to reprocess the reads, holding one entry per CDR3 protein. The profile shows around 200,000 distinct CDR3 sequences, roughly half of them singletons. This clonotype was observed many times. The antigen is undetermined. CDR1 is DFQATT and CDR2 is SNEGSKA in the germline V gene (reference sequence). V was cut by 3 bases and J by 4 bases, with 16 bases left in between. This CDR3 is built from 16 residues. Only patients with CD8+CD57+ cell expansion on flow cytometry were chosen for sequencing. Receipt of therapy had not occurred in any patient by the time of blood sampling.

This chain connects TRBV20-1 to TRBJ1-6, with a tentative D call TRBD1 (6 bases). Sequences were obtained from sorted CD4+, CD8+, or CD8+CD57+ T cells (not recorded which) from PBMCs. This TCR came from a human donor with aplastic anemia. CDR3 protein: CSASMGAGAYNSPLHF. CDR3 DNA: TGCAGTGCTAGTATGGGAGCAGGGGCTTATAATTCACCCCTCCACTTT.